Included here is one TCR beta chain sequence, with context. Its antigen target is currently unknown. No base qualities exist here, and no much larger clone lies one base off it. This record belongs to a study of T cell changes during pregnancy in multiple sclerosis (dated by TCRdb to the late 2010s). Turning to the overall study: In women with multiple sclerosis, the researchers looked at how the T cell repertoire shifted as pregnancy progressed.

The CDR3 spans 16 residues, from the cysteine through the phenylalanine. Here the CDR3 DNA is all that survives: 48 bases in frame from base 1. Via the germline V gene (reference sequence), CDR1 is SGHNT and CDR2 YYREEE. Trimming removed 0 bases from V and 5 bases from J; the gene matches leave 1 base unexplained. The library was prepared using the immunoSEQ multiplex PCR assay. Drawn from immuneACCESS, this table holds only the in-frame rearrangements with V and J called that TCRdb kept. Clones are partly lost; checked studies trace under half to an unresolved V gene and leave the rest unexplained. The sample has 85,000 to 130,000 clones on record, around 92% of them singletons. The ten largest clones take up approximately 0.97% of the sample.

This receptor chain uses TRBV5-4 and TRBJ2-2; the junction holds 13 bases that match TRBD2. The source material was peripheral blood, sampled before pregnancy. The clonotype originates from a female donor with multiple sclerosis, enrolled in a pregnancy study. The DNA sequence is as follows: TGTGCCAGCAGCTTGGGGACTAGCGGGAGAACCGGGGAGCTGTTTTTT. It codes for CASSLGTSGRTGELFF. The full variable domain, completed from the reference TRBV5-4 and TRBJ2-2 proteins outside the CDR3, reads ETGVTQSPTHLIKTRGQQVTLRCSSQSGHNTVSWYQQALGQGPQFIFQYYREEENGRGNFPPRFSGLQFPNYSSELNVNALELDDSALYLCASSLGTSGRTGELFFGEGSRLTVL.